The 4 T cell receptor beta chains reported below all come from one sample, sequenced in a study of regulatory T cells in long-lasting Graves disease. Sequencing libraries for TCR beta were prepared with iRepertoire HTBI primers and Arm-PCR of CDR3 regions. TCRdb recomputed calls from the multiplex PCR reads with MiXCR, one row per CDR3 protein. The sample holds about 470,000 distinct CDR3 sequences, 20% to 25% seen once. Time point reported: persistent/refractory GD, antithyroid drugs over 5 years with positive TRAb. Isolated PBMC RNA provided the starting material for the TCR library. The material sequenced was peripheral blood mononuclear cells (PBMCs), taken when the disease was refractory, from a patient treated with antithyroid drugs. The origin of the receptors is a female donor with Graves disease.

This chain uses TRBV5-4 with TRBJ1-2; TRBD1 is a possible D gene (5 bases). Trimming took 0 bases from V and 5 from J, leaving 11 bases between them. The CDR3 is 14 residues long. The V gene's germline CDR1 is SGHNT and CDR2 YYREEE (reference sequence). CDR3: CASSLGQNPYGYTF. The CDR3 nucleotides are TGTGCCAGCAGCTTGGGACAGAACCCTTATGGCTACACCTTC.

This clonotype was picked up many times. The chain joins TRBV11-2 to TRBJ1-2; tentatively, D is TRBD1 (5 bases). V was clipped by 6 bases and J by 4 bases, with 18 bases between them. The germline V gene has CDR1 SGHAT and CDR2 FQNNGV. This CDR3 is built from 15 residues. The CDR3 region has the DNA TGTGCCAGCAGTACACTAGACAGAGAACTCTATGGCTACACCTTC. Its translation: CASSTLDRELYGYTF.

This clonotype occurred many times. The chain employs TRBV27 and TRBJ1-5; D may be TRBD1 (6 bases). Germline CDR1 MNHEY, CDR2 SMNVEV (reference sequence). Deletions cut 5 bases from V and 3 bases from J, with 26 bases between. This CDR3 region has 19 residues. The CDR3 spells CASSVAGTFPTSFNQPQHF. CDR3 in DNA: TGTGCCAGCAGTGTGGCAGGGACATTCCCCACCTCATTCAATCAGCCCCAGCATTTT.

This clonotype was observed a handful of times. The genes are TRBV7-2 and TRBJ1-5; D is unclear. The V end was cut by 2 bases, the J end by 5 bases, with 10 bases between. The CDR3 contains 14 residues. Germline loops: CDR1 SGHTA, CDR2 FQGNSA. CDR3 coding DNA: TGTGCCAGCAGCTTAAGATCGGACTATCAGCCCCAGCATTTT. Translation: CASSLRSDYQPQHF.